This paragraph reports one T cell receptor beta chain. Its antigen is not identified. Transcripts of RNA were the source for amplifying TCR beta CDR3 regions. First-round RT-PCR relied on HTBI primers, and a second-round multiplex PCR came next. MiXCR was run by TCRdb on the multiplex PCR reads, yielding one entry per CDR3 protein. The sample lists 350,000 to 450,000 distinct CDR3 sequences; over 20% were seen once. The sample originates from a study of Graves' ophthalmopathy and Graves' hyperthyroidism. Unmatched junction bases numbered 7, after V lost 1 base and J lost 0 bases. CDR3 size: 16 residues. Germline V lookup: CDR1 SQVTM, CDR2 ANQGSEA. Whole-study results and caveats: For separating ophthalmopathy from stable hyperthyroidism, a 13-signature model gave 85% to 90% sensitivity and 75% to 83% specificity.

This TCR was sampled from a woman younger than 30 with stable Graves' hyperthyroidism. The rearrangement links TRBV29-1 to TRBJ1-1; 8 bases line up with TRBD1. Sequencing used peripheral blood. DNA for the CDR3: TGCAGCGTTGAAGCTCCGGGACAGGCGTTGAACACTGAAGCTTTCTTT. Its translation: CSVEAPGQALNTEAFF. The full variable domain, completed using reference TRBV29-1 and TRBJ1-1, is SAVISQKPSRDICQRGTSLTIQCQVDSQVTMMFWYRQQPGQSLTLIATANQGSEATYESGFVIDKFPISRPNLTFSTLTVSNMSPEDSSIYLCSVEAPGQALNTEAFFGQGTRLTVV.